This T cell receptor (beta chain) was documented in a study of cytomegalovirus exposure and HLA in healthy donors. This CDR3 is built from 15 residues. J lost 6 bases, V lost 6 bases, and 12 bases had no gene match. Germline V CDR1 and CDR2: MGHDK, SYGVNS. Study-level results: In vitro confirmation showed three CMV-associated chains to be CMV antigen specific. Previously analyzed data showed that most TCR beta V segments were productive at a frequency of about 87% or about 30%. Common viral pathogens seemed, in a later analysis, to connect with several of the most significant clusters.

13 Jbeta primers and 60 Vbeta primers were used for the PCR. Profiling relied on immunoSEQ multiplex PCR, and the TCRdb table lists in-frame clones only, not all of them. There are tens of thousands of clones in the sample; approximately 75% occur only once, and 3% to 4.5% lies in the top ten. This clone was seen a few times. Its antigen is currently unknown. The origin of this receptor is a man aged 35-49 years in good health and CMV-seronegative. The sample consisted of PBMCs. This rearrangement joins TRBV25-1 to TRBJ1-2, with TRBD1 identical over 8 bases. The CDR3: CASSPEGRGRNGYTF. CDR3 coding DNA: TGTGCCAGCAGCCCGGAGGGCAGGGGGCGAAATGGCTACACCTTC.